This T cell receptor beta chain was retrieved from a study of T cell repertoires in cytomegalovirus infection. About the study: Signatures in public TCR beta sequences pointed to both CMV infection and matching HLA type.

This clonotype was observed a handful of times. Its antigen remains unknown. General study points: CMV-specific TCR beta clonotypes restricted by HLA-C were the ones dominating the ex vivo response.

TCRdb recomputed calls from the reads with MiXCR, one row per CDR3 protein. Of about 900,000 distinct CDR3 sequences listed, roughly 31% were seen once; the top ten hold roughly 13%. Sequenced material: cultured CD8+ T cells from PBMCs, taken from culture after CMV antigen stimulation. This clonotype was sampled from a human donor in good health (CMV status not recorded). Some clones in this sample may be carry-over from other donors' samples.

The CDR3 sequence is CASSLQGALGTDTQYF. In nucleotides, the CDR3 is TGTGCCAGCAGTTTACAGGGGGCGCTTGGGACAGATACGCAGTATTTT. This chain joins TRBV28 and TRBJ2-3, with TRBD1 matching over 8 bases. CDR3 size: 16 residues. Germline CDR1 and CDR2: MDHEN and SYDVKM. V gave up 2 bases and J gave up 3 bases; unmatched junction bases: 7.